This T cell receptor (beta chain) was sequenced in a study of T cells in Graves' hyperthyroidism and ophthalmopathy. Overall study findings and caveats: For ophthalmopathy, model prediction preceded onset by a median about 6 months. Most clonotypes expanded in the thyroid (above 0.001) were also present in blood. Through a model of 13 V-J features, ophthalmopathy was separated from stable hyperthyroidism.

Preceding any ophthalmopathy symptoms, the blood sample dates from first hyperthyroidism diagnosis. Template material for amplifying TCR beta CDR3 regions consisted of RNA transcripts. Initially, a first-round RT-PCR of the TCR CDR3 employed the HTBI primer set. TCRdb processed the multiplex PCR reads anew with MiXCR; each CDR3 protein has one entry. In the table there are 280,000 or so distinct CDR3 sequences, over 12% of which are singletons. On this clonotype: Its target is not known.

Per germline, CDR1 SGHTA and CDR2 FQGNSA. The J segment lost 0 bases and the V segment lost 4 bases, leaving 12 bases of the junction unmatched. The CDR3 covers 18 residues. V and J are TRBV7-2 and TRBJ2-3; 8 bases fit TRBD1. The sequence derives from a woman between 45 and 65 years old with Graves' hyperthyroidism that later progressed to Graves' ophthalmopathy. What was sequenced was blood. CDR3 nucleotides: TGTGCCAGCAGCTCCGCTCACAGGGGGGCCGGGAGCACAGATACGCAGTATTTT. It translates to CASSSAHRGAGSTDTQYF.